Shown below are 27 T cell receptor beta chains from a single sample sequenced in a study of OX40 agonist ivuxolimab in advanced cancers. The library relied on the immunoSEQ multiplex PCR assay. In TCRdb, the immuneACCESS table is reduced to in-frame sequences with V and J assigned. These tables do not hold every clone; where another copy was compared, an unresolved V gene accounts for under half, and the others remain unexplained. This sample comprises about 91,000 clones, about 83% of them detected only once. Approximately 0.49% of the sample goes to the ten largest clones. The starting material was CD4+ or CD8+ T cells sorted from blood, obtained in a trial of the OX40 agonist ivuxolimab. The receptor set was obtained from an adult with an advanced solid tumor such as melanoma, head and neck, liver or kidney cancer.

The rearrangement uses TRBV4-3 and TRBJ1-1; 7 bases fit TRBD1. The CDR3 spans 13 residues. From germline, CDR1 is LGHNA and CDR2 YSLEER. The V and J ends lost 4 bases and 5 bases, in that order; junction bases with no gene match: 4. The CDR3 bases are TGCGCCAGCAGCCGACAGGGTAGTACTGAAGCTTTCTTT. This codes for CASSRQGSTEAFF.

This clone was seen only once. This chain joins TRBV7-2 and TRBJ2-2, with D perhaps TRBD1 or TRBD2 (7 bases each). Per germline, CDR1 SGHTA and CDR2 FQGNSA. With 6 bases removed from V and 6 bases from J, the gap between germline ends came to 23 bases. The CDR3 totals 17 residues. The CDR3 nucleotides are TGTGCCAGCAGACTAGGTCACCGACAGGGAGGGTCCGGGGAGCTGTTTTTT. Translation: CASRLGHRQGGSGELFF.

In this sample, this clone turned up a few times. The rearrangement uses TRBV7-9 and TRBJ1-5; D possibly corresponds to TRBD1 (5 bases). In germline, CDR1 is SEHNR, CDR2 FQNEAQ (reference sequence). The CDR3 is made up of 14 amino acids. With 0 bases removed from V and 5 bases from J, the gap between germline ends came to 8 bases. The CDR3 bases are TGTGCCAGCAGCTTAGCGTGGGGCGATCAGCCCCAGCATTTT. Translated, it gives CASSLAWGDQPQHF.

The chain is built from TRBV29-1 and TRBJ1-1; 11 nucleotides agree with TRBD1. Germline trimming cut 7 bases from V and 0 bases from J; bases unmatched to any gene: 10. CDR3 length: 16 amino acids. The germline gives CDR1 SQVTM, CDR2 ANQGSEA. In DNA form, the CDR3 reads TGCAGCGCAAGGACAGGGGGCTTGGGGGTGAACACTGAAGCTTTCTTT. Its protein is CSARTGGLGVNTEAFF.

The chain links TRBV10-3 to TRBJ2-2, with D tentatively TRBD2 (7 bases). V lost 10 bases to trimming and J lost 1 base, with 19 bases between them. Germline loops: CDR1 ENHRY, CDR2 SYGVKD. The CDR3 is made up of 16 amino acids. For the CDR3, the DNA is TGTGCCACAAGAGTGGGGGGGCCTGGGAACACCGGGGAGCTGTTTTTT. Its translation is CATRVGGPGNTGELFF.

CDR3 region: CASSRDRGNQPQHF. In DNA form, the CDR3 reads TGTGCCAGCAGTCGGGACAGGGGGAATCAGCCCCAGCATTTT. V is TRBV6-1 and J is TRBJ1-5; 11 bases are a match to TRBD1. Germline CDR1 MNHNS, CDR2 SASEGT. V shed 5 bases and J 4 bases; nucleotides not matched to a gene: 1. There are 14 residues in the CDR3.

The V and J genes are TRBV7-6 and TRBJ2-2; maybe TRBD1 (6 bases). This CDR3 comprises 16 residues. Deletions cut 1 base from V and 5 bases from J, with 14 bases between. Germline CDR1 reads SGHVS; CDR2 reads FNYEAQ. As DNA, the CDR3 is TGTGCCAGCAGCTTAGGTCAGGGGACGGTTACCGGGGAGCTGTTTTTT. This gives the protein CASSLGQGTVTGELFF.

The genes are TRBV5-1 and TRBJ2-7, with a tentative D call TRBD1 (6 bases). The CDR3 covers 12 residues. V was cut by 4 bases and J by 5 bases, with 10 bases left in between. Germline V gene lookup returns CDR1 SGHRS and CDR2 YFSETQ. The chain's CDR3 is CASSQAGDEQYF. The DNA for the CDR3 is TGCGCCAGCAGCCAAGCAGGGGACGAGCAGTACTTC.

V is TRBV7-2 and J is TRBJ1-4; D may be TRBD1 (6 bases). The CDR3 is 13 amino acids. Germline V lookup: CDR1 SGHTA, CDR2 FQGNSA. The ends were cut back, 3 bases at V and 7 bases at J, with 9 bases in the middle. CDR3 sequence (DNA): TGTGCCAGCAGCTTCAGGGGAGGTGAAAAACTGTTTTTT. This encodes CASSFRGGEKLFF.

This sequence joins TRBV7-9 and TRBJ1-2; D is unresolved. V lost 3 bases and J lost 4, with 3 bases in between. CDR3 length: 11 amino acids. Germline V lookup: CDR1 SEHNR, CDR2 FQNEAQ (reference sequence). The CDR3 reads CASSFLYGYTF. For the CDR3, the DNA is TGTGCCAGCAGCTTTCTCTATGGCTACACCTTC.

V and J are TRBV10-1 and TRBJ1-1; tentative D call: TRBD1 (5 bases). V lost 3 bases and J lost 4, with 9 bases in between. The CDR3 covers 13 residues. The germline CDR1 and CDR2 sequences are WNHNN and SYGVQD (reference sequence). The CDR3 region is CASSESDTTEAFF. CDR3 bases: TGCGCCAGCAGTGAATCGGACACCACTGAAGCTTTCTTT.

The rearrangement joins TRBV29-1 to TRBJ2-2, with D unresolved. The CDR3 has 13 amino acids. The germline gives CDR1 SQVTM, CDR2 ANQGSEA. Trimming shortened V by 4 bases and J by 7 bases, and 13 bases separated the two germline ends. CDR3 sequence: CSVGRPYGGELFF. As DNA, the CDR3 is TGCAGCGTTGGGAGACCCTATGGCGGGGAGCTGTTTTTT.

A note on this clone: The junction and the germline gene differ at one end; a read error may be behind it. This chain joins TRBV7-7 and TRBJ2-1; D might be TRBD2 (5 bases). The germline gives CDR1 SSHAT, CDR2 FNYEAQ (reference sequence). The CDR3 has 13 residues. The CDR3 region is CASSLEGNGEQFF. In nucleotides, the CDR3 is TGTGCTAGCAGCTTAGAGGGCAATGGTGAGCAGTTCTTC. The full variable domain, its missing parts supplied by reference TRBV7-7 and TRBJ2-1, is GAGVSQSPRYKVTKRGQDVTLRCDPISSHATLYWYQQALGQGPEFLTYFNYEAQPDKSGLPSDRFSAERPEGSISTLTIQRTEQRDSAMYRCASSLEGNGEQFFGPGTRLTVL.

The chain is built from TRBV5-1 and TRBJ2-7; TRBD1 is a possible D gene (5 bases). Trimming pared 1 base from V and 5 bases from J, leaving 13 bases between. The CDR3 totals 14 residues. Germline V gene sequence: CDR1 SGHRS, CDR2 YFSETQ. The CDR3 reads CASSLRQGGNEQYF. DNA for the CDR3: TGCGCCAGCAGCTTGCGGCAGGGCGGCAACGAGCAGTACTTC. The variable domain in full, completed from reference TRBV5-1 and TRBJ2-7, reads KAGVTQTPRYLIKTRGQQVTLSCSPISGHRSVSWYQQTPGQGLQFLFEYFSETQRNKGNFPGRFSGRQFSNSRSEMNVSTLELGDSALYLCASSLRQGGNEQYFGPGTRLTVT.

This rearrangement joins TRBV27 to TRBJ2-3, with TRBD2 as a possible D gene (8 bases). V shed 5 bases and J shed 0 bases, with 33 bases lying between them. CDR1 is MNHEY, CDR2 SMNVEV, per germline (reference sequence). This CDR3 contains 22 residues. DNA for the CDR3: TGTGCCAGCAGTAACCCTTCGGGCAGGGGGGAGATCAGCGGGGGTAGCACAGATACGCAGTATTTT. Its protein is CASSNPSGRGEISGGSTDTQYF.

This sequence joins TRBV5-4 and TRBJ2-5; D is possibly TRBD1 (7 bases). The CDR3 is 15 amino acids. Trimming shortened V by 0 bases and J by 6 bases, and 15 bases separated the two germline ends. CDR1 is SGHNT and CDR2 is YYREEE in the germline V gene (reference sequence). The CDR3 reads CASSLAASGGKTQYF. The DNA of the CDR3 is TGTGCCAGCAGCTTGGCGGCTTCAGGGGGGAAGACCCAGTACTTC.

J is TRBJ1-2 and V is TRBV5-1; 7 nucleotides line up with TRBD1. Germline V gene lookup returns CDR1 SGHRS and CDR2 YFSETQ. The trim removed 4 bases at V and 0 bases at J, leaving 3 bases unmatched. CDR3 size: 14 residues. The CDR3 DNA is TGCGCCAGCAGCCGGGACAGATCTAACTATGGCTACACCTTC. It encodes CASSRDRSNYGYTF. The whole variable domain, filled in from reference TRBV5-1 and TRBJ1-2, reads KAGVTQTPRYLIKTRGQQVTLSCSPISGHRSVSWYQQTPGQGLQFLFEYFSETQRNKGNFPGRFSGRQFSNSRSEMNVSTLELGDSALYLCASSRDRSNYGYTFGSGTRLTVV.

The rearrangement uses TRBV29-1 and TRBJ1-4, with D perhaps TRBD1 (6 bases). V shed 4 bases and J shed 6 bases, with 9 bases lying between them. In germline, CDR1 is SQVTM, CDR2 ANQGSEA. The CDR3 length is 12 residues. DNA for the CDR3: TGCAGCGTTGGGGCAGGGGATGAAAAACTGTTTTTT. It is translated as CSVGAGDEKLFF. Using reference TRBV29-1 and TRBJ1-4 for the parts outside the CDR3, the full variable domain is SAVISQKPSRDICQRGTSLTIQCQVDSQVTMMFWYRQQPGQSLTLIATANQGSEATYESGFVIDKFPISRPNLTFSTLTVSNMSPEDSSIYLCSVGAGDEKLFFGSGTQLSVL.

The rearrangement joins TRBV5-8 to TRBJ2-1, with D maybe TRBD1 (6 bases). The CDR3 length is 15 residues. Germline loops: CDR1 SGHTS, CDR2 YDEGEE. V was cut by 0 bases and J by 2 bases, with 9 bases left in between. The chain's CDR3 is CASSLVQGPYNEQFF. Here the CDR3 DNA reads TGTGCCAGCAGCTTGGTACAGGGCCCCTACAATGAGCAGTTCTTC.

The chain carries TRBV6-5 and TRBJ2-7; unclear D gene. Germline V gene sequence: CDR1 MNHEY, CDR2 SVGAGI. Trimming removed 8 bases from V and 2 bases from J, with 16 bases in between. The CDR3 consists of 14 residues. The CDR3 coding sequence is TGTGCCAGCGCCCTGTGGGCTTCTCCCTACGAGCAGTACTTC. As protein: CASALWASPYEQYF.

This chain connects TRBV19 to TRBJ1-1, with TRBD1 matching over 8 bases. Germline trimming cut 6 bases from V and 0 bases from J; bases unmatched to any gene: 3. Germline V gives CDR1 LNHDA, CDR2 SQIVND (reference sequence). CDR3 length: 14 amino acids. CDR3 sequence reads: CASRQGAVNTEAFF. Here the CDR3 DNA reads TGTGCCAGTAGGCAGGGGGCTGTGAACACTGAAGCTTTCTTT.

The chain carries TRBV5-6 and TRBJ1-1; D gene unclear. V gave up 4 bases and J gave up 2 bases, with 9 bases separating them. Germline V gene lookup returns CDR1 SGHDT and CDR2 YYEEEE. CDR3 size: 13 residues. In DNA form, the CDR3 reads TGTGCCAGCAGCGTCGGCGGCAACACTGAAGCTTTCTTT. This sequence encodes CASSVGGNTEAFF.

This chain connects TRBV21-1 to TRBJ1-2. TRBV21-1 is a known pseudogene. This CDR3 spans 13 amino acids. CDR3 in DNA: TGTGCCAGCAGCAAAGAGAGGACTTATGGCTACACCTTC. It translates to CASSKERTYGYTF.

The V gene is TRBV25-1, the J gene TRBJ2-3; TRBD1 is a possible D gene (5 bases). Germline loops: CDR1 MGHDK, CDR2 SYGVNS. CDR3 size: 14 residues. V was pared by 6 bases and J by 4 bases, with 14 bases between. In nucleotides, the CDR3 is TGTGCCAGCAGCTCCCTTAGGGGCGCAGATACGCAGTATTTT. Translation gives CASSSLRGADTQYF. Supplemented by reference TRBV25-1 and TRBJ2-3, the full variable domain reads EADIYQTPRYLVIGTGKKITLECSQTMGHDKMYWYQQDPGMELHLIHYSYGVNSTEKGDLSSESTVSRIRTEHFPLTLESARPSHTSQYLCASSSLRGADTQYFGPGTRLTVL.

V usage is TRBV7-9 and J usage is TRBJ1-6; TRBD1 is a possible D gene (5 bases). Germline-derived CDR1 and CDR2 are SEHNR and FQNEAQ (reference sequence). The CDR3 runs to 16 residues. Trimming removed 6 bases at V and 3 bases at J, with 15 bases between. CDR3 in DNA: TGTGCCAGCAGTTCCCTAGACAGCGACTATAATTCACCCCTCCACTTT. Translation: CASSSLDSDYNSPLHF.

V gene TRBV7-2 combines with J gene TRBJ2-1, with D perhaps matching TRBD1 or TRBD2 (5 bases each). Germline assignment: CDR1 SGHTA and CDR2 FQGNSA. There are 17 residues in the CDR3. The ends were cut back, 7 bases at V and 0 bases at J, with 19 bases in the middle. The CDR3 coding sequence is TGTGCCAGCACCCCCCGGAGGACACCGAGCTCCTACAATGAGCAGTTCTTC. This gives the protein CASTPRRTPSSYNEQFF.

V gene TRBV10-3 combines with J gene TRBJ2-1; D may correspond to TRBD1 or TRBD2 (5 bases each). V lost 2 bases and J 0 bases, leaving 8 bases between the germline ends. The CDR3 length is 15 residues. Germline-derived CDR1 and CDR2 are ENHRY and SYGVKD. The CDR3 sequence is CAISEGDLSYNEQFF. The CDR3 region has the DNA TGTGCCATCAGTGAGGGGGACCTCTCCTACAATGAGCAGTTCTTC.